This T cell receptor (beta chain) was documented in a study of STAT5B mutations in CD4+ large granular lymphocyte leukemia. The data were produced by immunoSEQ multiplex PCR, yet TCRdb's version contains in-frame clones alone and is incomplete. This sample yields about 22,000 clones, of which under 80% are seen a single time; 0.4% to 0.45% belongs to the top ten. Trimming cost V 5 bases and J 3 bases; bases outside gene matches: 4. Germline values: CDR1 MDHEN, CDR2 SYDVKM. The CDR3 is 13 amino acids. The receptor's source is a human donor in good health. J is TRBJ2-7 and V is TRBV28; 7 positions match TRBD1. The sequenced sample consisted of CD4+ T cells from blood buffy coats. For the CDR3, the DNA is TGTGCCAGCAGTCTTCGACAGGGCTACGAGCAGTACTTC. Amino acids: CASSLRQGYEQYF. The full variable domain, completed using reference TRBV28 and TRBJ2-7, is DVKVTQSSRYLVKRTGEKVFLECVQDMDHENMFWYRQDPGLGLRLIYFSYDVKMKEKGDIPEGYSVSREKKERFSLILESASTNQTSMYLCASSLRQGYEQYFGPGTRLTVT.